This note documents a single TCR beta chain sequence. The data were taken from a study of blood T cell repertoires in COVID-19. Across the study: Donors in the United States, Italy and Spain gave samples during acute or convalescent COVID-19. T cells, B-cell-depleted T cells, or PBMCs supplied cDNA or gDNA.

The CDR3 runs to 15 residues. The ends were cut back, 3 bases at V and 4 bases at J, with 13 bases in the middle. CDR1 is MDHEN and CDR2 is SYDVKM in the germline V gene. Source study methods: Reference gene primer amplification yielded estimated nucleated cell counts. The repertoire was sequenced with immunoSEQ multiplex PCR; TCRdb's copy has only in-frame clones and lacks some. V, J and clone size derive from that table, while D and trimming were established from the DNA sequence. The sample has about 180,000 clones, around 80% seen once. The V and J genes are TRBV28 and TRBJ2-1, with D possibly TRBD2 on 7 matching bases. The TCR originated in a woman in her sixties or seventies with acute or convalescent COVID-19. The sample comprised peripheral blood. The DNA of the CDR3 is TGTGCCAGCAGTTTTACGGGGGGCAGGTACAATGAGCAGTTCTTC. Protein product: CASSFTGGRYNEQFF.